Below, 19 T cell receptor beta chains from the same sample are listed, as sequenced in a study of response to subunit inactivated influenza vaccine. TCRdb re-called the RT-PCR reads with MiXCR, one entry per CDR3 protein. The sample lists around 530,000 distinct CDR3 sequences, 16% occurring once. This material consisted of CD4+ T cells sorted from PBMCs, taken around 2 years after vaccination. The receptor set was obtained from a man aged 50 to 69 who received an inactivated influenza vaccine.

The CDR3, as DNA: TGTGCCAGCAGCCCCGGTTGGCTACAGAACACCGGGGAGCTGTTTTTT. Amino acids: CASSPGWLQNTGELFF. The chain links TRBV7-3 to TRBJ2-2; D remains unclear. V was trimmed by 5 bases and J by 1 base, leaving 14 bases between them. Germline values: CDR1 SGHTA, CDR2 FQGTGA. The CDR3 is 16 residues long.

This clonotype has at least ten counts. This sequence joins TRBV27 and TRBJ2-7; 7 nucleotides agree with TRBD2. Germline V gives CDR1 MNHEY, CDR2 SMNVEV (reference sequence). The CDR3 length is 13 residues. The V and J ends lost 6 bases and 3 bases, in that order; junction bases with no gene match: 5. This CDR3 is CASSASGIYEQYF. Written as DNA, the CDR3 is TGTGCCAGCAGCGCTAGCGGAATCTACGAGCAGTACTTC.

The J gene is TRBJ2-2, the V gene TRBV7-8; D is undetermined. This CDR3 region has 13 residues. The V gene's germline CDR1 is SGHVS and CDR2 FQNEAQ. V was cut by 1 base and J by 8 bases, with 8 bases left in between. CDR3 loop: CASSLGLGGELFF. CDR3 in DNA: TGTGCCAGCAGCTTAGGGCTGGGTGGGGAGCTGTTTTTT.

This clonotype was observed a few times. The chain uses TRBV28 and TRBJ1-1, with D possibly matching TRBD1 (6 bases). The V gene's germline CDR1 is MDHEN and CDR2 SYDVKM. V was shortened by 7 bases and J by 1 base, with 13 bases between the two germline ends. The CDR3 consists of 14 residues. In nucleotides, the CDR3 is TGTGCCAGCACTATGGGAGGGGGGAACACTGAAGCTTTCTTT. This codes for CASTMGGGNTEAFF.

The chain couples TRBV6-2 or TRBV6-3 to TRBJ2-7; possibly TRBD1 or TRBD2 for D (5 bases each). There are 16 residues in the CDR3. CDR1 and CDR2 from the germline V gene are MNHEY and SVGEGT. Deletions cut 6 bases from V and 3 bases from J, with 21 bases between. CDR3: CASSRAGWGPSYEQYF. The CDR3 nucleotides read TGTGCCAGCAGCCGCGCTGGGTGGGGACCCAGCTACGAGCAGTACTTC.

There are many counts of this clonotype. This sequence joins TRBV20-1 and TRBJ2-7; TRBD1 aligns across 8 bases. Germline V gives CDR1 DFQATT, CDR2 SNEGSKA (reference sequence). V shed 6 bases and J 1 base; nucleotides not matched to a gene: 5. The CDR3 loop spans 13 amino acids. The CDR3 region is CSAPDRASYEQYF. As DNA, the CDR3 is TGCAGTGCCCCGGACAGGGCTTCCTACGAGCAGTACTTC.

At least ten counts were recorded for this clonotype. V usage is TRBV6-5 and J usage is TRBJ2-1; the D is unclear. CDR1 is MNHEY, CDR2 SVGAGI, per germline. The CDR3 covers 11 residues. Trimming took off 5 bases at V and 12 bases at J, with 11 bases between the two ends. The CDR3 loop is CASSANWRQFF. The CDR3 nucleotides are TGTGCCAGCAGTGCGAACTGGCGGCAGTTCTTC.

This clonotype was recorded a few times. The J gene is TRBJ2-5, the V gene TRBV20-1, with 13 bases identical to TRBD2. The CDR3 covers 15 residues. Germline V gives CDR1 DFQATT, CDR2 SNEGSKA (reference sequence). The V segment lost 6 bases and the J segment 5 bases; nucleotides outside the gene matches: 9. The CDR3 sequence is CSARPGLAGLETQYF. The DNA for the CDR3 is TGCAGTGCCAGACCGGGACTAGCGGGGCTGGAGACCCAGTACTTC.

This clonotype has just a few counts. The chain uses TRBV6-5 and TRBJ2-7; D not resolved. Germline V gene sequence: CDR1 MNHEY, CDR2 SVGAGI. The V end lost 5 bases, the J end lost 3 bases, and 5 bases lay between the germline ends. The CDR3 is 11 amino acids. The CDR3: CASSNLYEQYF. CDR3 bases: TGTGCCAGCAGTAACCTCTACGAGCAGTACTTC.

This sequence joins TRBV29-1 and TRBJ2-2; the D call may be TRBD1 or TRBD2 (6 bases each). The CDR3 contains 12 residues. V was cut by 7 bases and J by 5 bases, with 11 bases left in between. Germline CDR1 is SQVTM and CDR2 is ANQGSEA. CDR3 amino acids: CSAGGGTGELFF. In DNA form, the CDR3 reads TGCAGCGCCGGAGGGGGGACCGGGGAGCTGTTTTTT.

The V and J genes are TRBV20-1 and TRBJ2-7, with unresolved D. Germline assignment: CDR1 DFQATT and CDR2 SNEGSKA (reference sequence). The CDR3 is 10 amino acids. The V and J ends lost 2 bases and 6 bases respectively, with 5 bases between them. CDR3 in amino acids: CSARSFEQYF. The CDR3 region has the DNA TGCAGTGCTAGAAGCTTCGAGCAGTACTTC.

This chain connects TRBV4-1 to TRBJ1-5; D remains unclear. The length of the CDR3 is 15 residues. Trimming removed 1 base from V and 3 bases from J, with 10 bases in between. Germline values: CDR1 MGHRA, CDR2 YSYEKL. CDR3 amino acids: CASSQVNIVNQPQHF. In DNA form, the CDR3 reads TGCGCCAGCAGCCAAGTTAATATAGTCAATCAGCCCCAGCATTTT.

This clonotype was observed many times. The chain has TRBV5-6 and TRBJ1-1; possible D gene TRBD1, 5 bases. V dropped 2 bases and J dropped 5 bases, with 13 bases sitting between them. Germline V lookup: CDR1 SGHDT, CDR2 YYEEEE. The CDR3 spans 14 residues. CDR3 sequence: CASSFVGGGTEAFF. CDR3 DNA: TGTGCCAGCAGCTTTGTTGGGGGTGGAACTGAAGCTTTCTTT.

There are many counts of this clonotype. V and J are TRBV18 and TRBJ2-7; D remains unclear. The CDR3 is 14 amino acids. Trimming left V 4 bases short and J 4 bases short, with 14 bases between. Looked up from germline, CDR1 is KGHSH and CDR2 is LQKENI. The CDR3 is CASSQGRTSYEQYF. CDR3 DNA: TGTGCCAGCTCACAGGGCAGAACCTCGTACGAGCAGTACTTC.

In this sample, this clonotype turned up many times. A read error may produce the germline difference seen at one junction end. The V gene is TRBV18, the J gene TRBJ2-2; TRBD1 might be the D (5 bases). The germline V gene has CDR1 KGHSH and CDR2 LQKENI. The CDR3 has 15 amino acids. CDR3 protein: CASSPRQGNTGELFF. In nucleotides, the CDR3 is TGCGCCAGCAGCCCACGTCAGGGGAACACCGGGGAGCTGTTTTTT.

This clonotype was observed a handful of times. The J gene is TRBJ1-6, the V gene TRBV27; D ambiguous. The CDR3 spans 12 residues. Germline values: CDR1 MNHEY, CDR2 SMNVEV (reference sequence). V lost 1 base to trimming and J lost 10 bases, with 5 bases between them. The DNA of the CDR3 is TGTGCCAGCAGTTTATTACACTCACCCCTCCACTTT. Amino acid sequence: CASSLLHSPLHF.

This clonotype was seen many times. The gene calls are TRBV12-3 or TRBV12-4 and TRBJ2-1; D may correspond to TRBD1 or TRBD2 (5 bases each). CDR3 length equals 13 residues. Trimming left V 0 bases short and J 10 bases short, with 10 bases between. CDR3 loop: CASSLARGREQFF. CDR3 in DNA: TGTGCCAGCAGTTTAGCCCGGGGCAGGGAGCAGTTCTTC.

V gene TRBV7-9 combines with J gene TRBJ1-2; perhaps TRBD1 as D (5 bases). V was trimmed by 5 bases and J by 2 bases, leaving 12 bases between them. The CDR3 length is 14 residues. Germline CDR1 SEHNR, CDR2 FQNEAQ (reference sequence). DNA of the CDR3: TGTGCCAGCAGCCCGGGGACGGAGAACTATGGCTACACCTTC. Its protein is CASSPGTENYGYTF.

J is TRBJ2-5 and V is TRBV11-2; D is undetermined. V was clipped by 5 bases and J by 4 bases, with 17 bases between them. Per germline, CDR1 SGHAT and CDR2 FQNNGV. The CDR3 runs 15 residues. The DNA for the CDR3 is TGTGCCAGCAGCCACTTTGTTAGAAATCCAGAGACCCAGTACTTC. It translates to CASSHFVRNPETQYF. The whole variable domain, remainder taken from reference TRBV11-2 and TRBJ2-5, is EAGVAQSPRYKIIEKRQSVAFWCNPISGHATLYWYQQILGQGPKLLIQFQNNGVVDDSQLPKDRFSAERLKGVDSTLKIQPAKLEDSAVYLCASSHFVRNPETQYFGPGTRLLVL.